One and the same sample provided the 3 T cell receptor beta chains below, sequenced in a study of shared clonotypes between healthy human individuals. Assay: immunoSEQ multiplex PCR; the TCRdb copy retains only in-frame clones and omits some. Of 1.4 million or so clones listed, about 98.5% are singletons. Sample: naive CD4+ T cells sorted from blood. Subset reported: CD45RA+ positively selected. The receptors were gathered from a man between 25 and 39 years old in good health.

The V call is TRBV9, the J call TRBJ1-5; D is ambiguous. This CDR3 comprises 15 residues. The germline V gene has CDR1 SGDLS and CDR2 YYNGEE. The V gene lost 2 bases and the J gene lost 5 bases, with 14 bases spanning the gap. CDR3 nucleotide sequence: TGTGCCAGCAGCGTCGAGGGCACCCTGTATCAGCCCCAGCATTTT. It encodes CASSVEGTLYQPQHF. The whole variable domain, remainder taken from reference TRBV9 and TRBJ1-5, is DSGVTQTPKHLITATGQRVTLRCSPRSGDLSVYWYQQSLDQGLQFLIQYYNGEERAKGNILERFSAQQFPDLHSELNLSSLELGDSALYFCASSVEGTLYQPQHFGDGTRLSIL.

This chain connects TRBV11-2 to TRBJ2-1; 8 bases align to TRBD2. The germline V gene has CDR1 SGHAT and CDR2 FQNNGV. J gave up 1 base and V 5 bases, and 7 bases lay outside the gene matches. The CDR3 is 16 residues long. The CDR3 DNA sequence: TGTGCCAGCAGCCCCTTGAGCGGGAGTTCCTACAATGAGCAGTTCTTC. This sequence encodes CASSPLSGSSYNEQFF.

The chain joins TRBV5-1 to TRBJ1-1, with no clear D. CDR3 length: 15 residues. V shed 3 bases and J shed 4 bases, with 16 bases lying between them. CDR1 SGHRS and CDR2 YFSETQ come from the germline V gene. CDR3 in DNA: TGCGCCAGCAGCTCTGGCGTGGTTGAGAGCACTGAAGCTTTCTTT. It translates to CASSSGVVESTEAFF.